This T cell receptor beta chain derives from a study of cytomegalovirus exposure and HLA in healthy donors. CDR1 is SGHVS, CDR2 FNYEAQ, per germline. V lost 1 base to trimming and J lost 10 bases, with 10 bases between them. The CDR3 is 13 amino acids. Concerning this clone: The target antigen is unknown.

Findings of the study overall: Available immune exposure information covered CMV serostatus only. Many donors carried some public TCRs, although rarity characterized most TCR sequences. Earlier analysis found most TCR beta V segments productive about 87% or about 30% of the time.

A multiplex PCR was run with 60 Vbeta primers and 13 Jbeta primers. The assay was immunoSEQ multiplex PCR, and TCRdb's table has in-frame clones only and misses some. The data contain under 200,000 clones, under 90% of them seen just once; the ten biggest clones take up about 4.8%. The sequenced material came from PBMCs. This chain uses TRBV7-6 with TRBJ1-4; D unresolved. The TCR comes from a man under 40 in good health and CMV-seronegative. CDR3 in DNA: TGTGCCAGCAGCTTAGTTAAAGAGGGAAAACTGTTTTTT. It encodes CASSLVKEGKLFF.